This note documents a single T cell receptor (beta chain) sequence. Ten or more counts support this clonotype. This clone's antigen is unknown. The sample holds no much larger clone one base away, and base qualities are not on file. The CDR3 covers 21 residues, taking in both the cysteine and the phenylalanine. The kept DNA is CDR3 alone, 63 bases in frame from the first base. The record originates from a study of neurological immune-mediated disorders (dated by TCRdb to the late 2010s). With regard to the full study: Using UMI-based sequencing, the study compared peripheral blood TCR-beta repertoires from patients with HTLV-I-associated myelopathy (HAM/TSP), patients with multiple sclerosis, and healthy controls. Longitudinal samples, technical triplicates and paired sorted CD4+ and CD8+ T-cell subsets, alongside PBMC samples, were included among the roughly 100 TCR-beta libraries. The cohort included 68 subjects: about 15 with HAM/TSP, about 34 with multiple sclerosis, and approximately 20 healthy controls. Beyond this particular receptor, the publication reports: Across subjects, expanded clones never shared an identical CDR3 amino acid sequence, which suggests that the TCR-beta repertoires in every group were private. The highest TCR clonal expansion was observed in HAM/TSP patients, whereas the lowest was observed in MS patients, even when compared with healthy controls.

cDNA synthesis used template-switch 5'RACE with a primer carrying a 10-nucleotide random unique molecular identifier tagging each TCR transcript. Every sequencing run covered 15-18 subjects and yielded more than 180 million TCR-beta sequences. The RNeasy kit was used for extraction of total RNA. Using the KAPA Real-time Library Amplification kit, TCR-beta VDJ regions were amplified with primers for the TCR constant region and the 5'RACE anchor. A first PCR added sample indexes and Illumina adaptors, and a second PCR then raised library yield. The roughly 650 bp TCR product was size-selected on a 2% E-gel SizeSelection system after Ampure bead purification. Before pooling, library quality was assessed on a Bioanalyzer, concentration was determined with Qubit, and library quantification was performed with the Kapa Library Quantification kit. An Illumina HiSeq 2500 sequenced the libraries paired-end 2 x 150 bp. To increase sequence diversity, roughly 23-30% phiX was spiked into each library pool. In the authors' own workflow: The UMI-based MiGEC pipeline processed quality-filtered reads and removed over 85% of raw TCR sequences during error correction. IMGT germline references were used for alignment of VDJ genes, and clonotypes were defined by a unique CDR3 amino acid sequence together with V-J genes. Clonal expansion, Shannon diversity and CDR3 relatedness (CalcPairwiseDistances, ClusterSamples) were evaluated with VDJtools, and phylogenetic trees were built with CLCbio workbench. A clone was classed as expanded if it had 8 or more unique UMIs, a cutoff based on coefficient-of-variation modelling across technical triplicates. In-frame beta chains were kept once TCRdb had trimmed the public reads at Q25 with fastp and called clones with MiXCR. When rows share a CDR3 protein, they turn into one entry using the most common DNA and genes. The V and J calls and clone size are TCRdb's, not the authors'. The sample table records about 39,000 distinct CDR3 sequences; 7% to 8.5% of these occur just once. The ten biggest clones cover just over 5.5% of the sample.

Blood bank volunteers in Maryland, USA served as the healthy controls. Sorted-subset TCR libraries were prepared from around 1 million sorted CD4+ or CD8+ T cells. Peripheral blood was subjected to Ficoll-Hypaque density gradient centrifugation to isolate PBMCs, which were then cryopreserved in liquid nitrogen. Paired sorted CD4+ and CD8+ subsets came from healthy controls, HAM/TSP patients and MS patients. Material for sequencing was CD4+ T cells from blood. In this chain, TRBV21-1 is recombined with TRBJ1-5; the D segment call TRBD1 is taken from the table without a DNA check. TRBV21-1 is a known pseudogene. This clonotype was obtained from a man aged 45 to 65 in good health. This receptor carries the CDR3 CASSKMRGPCKAARANQPQHF. The DNA reads as follows: TGTGCCAGCAGCAAAATGAGGGGGCCGTGTAAGGCCGCGCGGGCCAATCAGCCCCAGCATTTT.